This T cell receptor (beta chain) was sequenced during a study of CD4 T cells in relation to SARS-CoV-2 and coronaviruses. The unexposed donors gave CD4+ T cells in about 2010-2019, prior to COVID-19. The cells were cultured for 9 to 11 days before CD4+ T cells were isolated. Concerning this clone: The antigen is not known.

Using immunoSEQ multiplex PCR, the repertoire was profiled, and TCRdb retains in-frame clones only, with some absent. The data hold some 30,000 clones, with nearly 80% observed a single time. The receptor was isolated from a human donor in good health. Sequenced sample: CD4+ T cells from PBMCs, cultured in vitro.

CDR3 in amino acids: CASSPLVMNTEAFF. CDR3 DNA sequence: TGTGCCAGCAGCCCACTGGTGATGAACACTGAAGCTTTCTTT. The chain has TRBV7-8 and TRBJ1-1; D unresolved. V lost 5 bases and J lost 0, with 10 bases in between. The CDR3 length is 14 residues. CDR1 is SGHVS and CDR2 is FQNEAQ in the germline V gene.